Listed here are 23 T cell receptor beta chains from one sample, sequenced in a study of cytomegalovirus exposure and HLA in healthy donors. PCR was performed using 60 Vbeta and 13 Jbeta primers. Sequencing was performed with immunoSEQ multiplex PCR; in TCRdb, only in-frame clones are kept and a portion is missing. The data show about 90,000 clones, just over 65% seen once. Sequencing was done on a sample of PBMCs. These TCRs come from a man under 40 in good health and CMV-seronegative.

This clone was detected only a few times. This chain connects TRBV29-1 to TRBJ2-7; weak D call: TRBD2 (7 bases). V lost 4 bases, J lost 2 bases, and 15 bases lay in between. Germline V gene lookup returns CDR1 SQVTM and CDR2 ANQGSEA. CDR3 size: 14 residues. This chain's CDR3 is CSVVGGGSPYEQYF. CDR3 nucleotides: TGCAGCGTTGTCGGCGGGGGCTCTCCCTACGAGCAGTACTTC.

The chain couples TRBV27 to TRBJ2-1; D possibly corresponds to TRBD2 (5 bases). The germline CDR1 and CDR2 sequences are MNHEY and SMNVEV (reference sequence). The V and J ends lost 2 bases and 10 bases respectively, with 15 bases between them. The CDR3 totals 14 residues. Here the CDR3 reads CASSLPGSSYEQFF. The CDR3 coding sequence is TGTGCCAGCAGTTTACCCGGATCTAGCTACGAGCAGTTCTTC.

The chain recombines TRBV27 with TRBJ2-3, with TRBD2 identical over 11 bases. This CDR3 is 17 amino acids long. J was trimmed by 4 bases and V by 4 bases; bases with no gene match: 10. Germline CDR1 and CDR2: MNHEY and SMNVEV (reference sequence). CDR3 sequence reads: CASSSTSGSLLPDTQYF. The CDR3 DNA sequence: TGTGCCAGCAGTTCTACTAGCGGGAGCCTCCTACCAGATACGCAGTATTTT.

The chain carries TRBV27 and TRBJ2-7, with 12 bases identical to TRBD2. Looked up from germline, CDR1 is MNHEY and CDR2 is SMNVEV (reference sequence). CDR3 length: 16 residues. Trimming at V came to 8 bases and at J to 3 bases, leaving 11 bases not matched to a gene. The DNA of the CDR3 is TGTGCCAGCGCGAGACTAGCGGGAGTTAGGAGCTACGAGCAGTACTTC. Translation gives CASARLAGVRSYEQYF.

This chain links TRBV18 with TRBJ2-7; tentatively, D is TRBD2 (6 bases). Trimming left V 0 bases short and J 4 bases short, with 7 bases between. CDR3 length: 13 amino acids. Germline values: CDR1 KGHSH, CDR2 LQKENI. The CDR3 DNA sequence: TGTGCCAGCTCACCACCGGGGAGGTACGAGCAGTACTTC. Amino acids: CASSPPGRYEQYF.

This clone was picked up one time. V usage is TRBV9 and J usage is TRBJ1-4, with 7 bases aligning to TRBD1. This CDR3 region has 16 residues. After removal of 3 bases from V and 4 bases from J, the junction contained 9 bases not matched to a gene. Germline lookup yields CDR1 SGDLS and CDR2 YYNGEE. CDR3 bases: TGTGCCAGCAGCGCTTCAGGACAGGTGATTAATGAAAAACTGTTTTTT. It translates to CASSASGQVINEKLFF.

This clone has only a few counts. The chain carries TRBV27 and TRBJ2-7, with TRBD1 as a possible D gene (5 bases). V was cut by 3 bases and J by 2 bases, with 11 bases left in between. This CDR3 is 14 amino acids long. Germline assignment: CDR1 MNHEY and CDR2 SMNVEV (reference sequence). This chain's CDR3 is CASSLGPLPYEQYF. The CDR3 bases are TGTGCCAGCAGTTTGGGGCCCTTACCCTACGAGCAGTACTTC.

The V gene is TRBV27, the J gene TRBJ2-7; 9 bases agree with TRBD2. The CDR3 runs to 16 residues. With V trimmed by 5 bases and J by 6 bases, 14 bases remained unmatched. The V gene's germline CDR1 is MNHEY and CDR2 SMNVEV (reference sequence). The CDR3 DNA is TGTGCCAGCAGTCCCACCTCTGCGGGAGGGCCAGGCGAGCAGTACTTC. Encoded protein: CASSPTSAGGPGEQYF.

This chain joins TRBV28 and TRBJ1-1; D remains ambiguous. Trimming stripped 6 bases from V and 4 bases from J, with 6 bases between. Looked up from germline, CDR1 is MDHEN and CDR2 is SYDVKM. The CDR3 totals 11 residues. The CDR3 nucleotides are TGTGCCAGCAGCCGGGGCACTGAAGCTTTCTTT. This sequence encodes CASSRGTEAFF.

This sequence joins TRBV6-1 and TRBJ2-3, with 9 bases matching TRBD1. CDR3 length: 14 amino acids. Trimming took 7 bases from V and 4 from J; bases not matched to a gene: 6. Germline V lookup: CDR1 MNHNS, CDR2 SASEGT. The CDR3 sequence is CASTGDRAPDTQYF. CDR3 sequence (DNA): TGTGCCAGCACCGGGGACAGGGCCCCAGATACGCAGTATTTT.

This sequence joins TRBV7-9 and TRBJ1-2; D gene uncertain. In germline, CDR1 is SEHNR, CDR2 FQNEAQ (reference sequence). This CDR3 comprises 12 residues. Trimming cost V 4 bases and J 3 bases, with 6 bases left between them. The CDR3 is CASSSTYYGYTF. CDR3 coding DNA: TGTGCCAGCAGCTCGACATACTATGGCTACACCTTC.

The gene calls are TRBV5-4 and TRBJ2-1; 8 bases agree with TRBD1. The CDR3 length is 16 residues. The V segment lost 4 bases and the J segment 3 bases; nucleotides outside the gene matches: 9. Germline V gene lookup returns CDR1 SGHNT and CDR2 YYREEE (reference sequence). The CDR3 region has the DNA TGTGCCAGCAGCCTCACCGGGACAGGAGTCTACAATGAGCAGTTCTTC. This gives the protein CASSLTGTGVYNEQFF.

The chain joins TRBV5-1 to TRBJ2-1; 11 bases match TRBD1. The trim removed 6 bases at V and 10 bases at J, leaving 9 bases unmatched. CDR1 and CDR2 from the germline V gene are SGHRS and YFSETQ. This CDR3 has 14 amino acids. The CDR3 coding sequence is TGCGCCAGCATCCCGGGACAGGGGGGGGCCGAGCAGTTCTTC. Amino acids: CASIPGQGGAEQFF.

The gene calls are TRBV7-9 and TRBJ2-4; D perhaps matches TRBD1 (6 bases). V lost 5 bases and J lost 5, with 13 bases in between. Germline CDR1 and CDR2: SEHNR and FQNEAQ (reference sequence). The CDR3 runs to 14 residues. This CDR3 reads CASSTPRTENIQYF. The DNA for the CDR3 is TGTGCCAGCAGCACTCCCCGGACAGAAAACATTCAGTACTTC.

On this clone: The sample holds other DNA sequences that translate to the same CDR3. The chain employs TRBV5-1 and TRBJ1-1, with TRBD1 matching 10 bases. This CDR3 has 14 amino acids. V shed 3 bases, J shed 5 bases, and the junction held 4 bases outside the gene matches. CDR1 is SGHRS, CDR2 YFSETQ, per germline. The CDR3 DNA follows: TGCGCCAGCAGCTCGGGACAGGGGCTGACTGAAGCTTTCTTT. Protein sequence: CASSSGQGLTEAFF.

This clone has more than one count but fewer than ten. J is TRBJ1-1 and V is TRBV7-2; D gene ambiguous. V was cut by 3 bases and J by 6 bases, with 11 bases left in between. Germline values: CDR1 SGHTA, CDR2 FQGNSA. CDR3 length: 13 amino acids. In DNA form, the CDR3 reads TGTGCCAGCAGCTTGTATCCATCAGCTGAAGCTTTCTTT. Residues: CASSLYPSAEAFF.

This chain links TRBV12-5 with TRBJ2-1; D is perhaps TRBD1 (7 bases). V was clipped by 11 bases and J by 7 bases, with 21 bases between them. Germline CDR1 is LGHNT and CDR2 is FRNRAP. CDR3 length: 14 amino acids. CDR3 loop: CAGSYQGGGNEQFF. Written as DNA, the CDR3 is TGTGCTGGTTCTTACCAGGGGGGCGGGAATGAGCAGTTCTTC.

V gene TRBV9 combines with J gene TRBJ1-6; 11 bases match TRBD1. This CDR3 region has 19 residues. Germline V gene lookup returns CDR1 SGDLS and CDR2 YYNGEE. The J segment lost 7 bases and the V segment lost 4 bases, leaving 16 bases of the junction unmatched. The CDR3 DNA follows: TGTGCCAGCAGCCTGAAAAGTACGGGACAGGGGGGGACGAATTCACCCCTCCACTTT. Amino acids: CASSLKSTGQGGTNSPLHF.

CDR3 DNA: TGTGCCAGCAGTCCACTCGGACAGGGAGGGTATGGCTACACCTTC. Protein sequence: CASSPLGQGGYGYTF. The rearrangement joins TRBV6-5 to TRBJ1-2; 8 nucleotides match TRBD1. The ends lost 5 bases at V and 5 bases at J; junction bases unmatched: 10. The CDR3 sequence is 15 residues long. From germline, CDR1 is MNHEY and CDR2 SVGAGI.

CDR3 DNA sequence: TGTGCCAGCTCCGGACAGCTAAATGAAAAACTGTTTTTT. Encoded protein: CASSGQLNEKLFF. The rearrangement uses TRBV18 and TRBJ1-4; weak D call: TRBD1 (6 bases). V shed 6 bases and J shed 5 bases, with 10 bases lying between them. The germline gives CDR1 KGHSH, CDR2 LQKENI. This CDR3 has 13 amino acids.

V is TRBV9 and J is TRBJ2-7; 9 positions agree with TRBD1. This CDR3 is 16 amino acids long. CDR1 is SGDLS, CDR2 YYNGEE, per germline. V was clipped by 0 bases and J by 7 bases; unmatched bases: 11. This CDR3 is CASSVALGGQGKEQYF. Written as DNA, the CDR3 is TGTGCCAGCAGCGTAGCTCTAGGGGGACAGGGAAAGGAGCAGTACTTC. Complete variable domain (other parts from reference TRBV9 and TRBJ2-7): DSGVTQTPKHLITATGQRVTLRCSPRSGDLSVYWYQQSLDQGLQFLIQYYNGEERAKGNILERFSAQQFPDLHSELNLSSLELGDSALYFCASSVALGGQGKEQYFGPGTRLTVT.

Remarks on this clone: The identical CDR3 is also encoded by other nucleotide sequences in the sample. The chain uses TRBV6-6 and TRBJ1-1; D unclear. Trimming took 0 bases from V and 6 from J, leaving 11 bases between them. The germline V gene has CDR1 MNHNY and CDR2 SVGAGI (reference sequence). The CDR3 runs 14 residues. CDR3 sequence reads: CASSYSGGKAEAFF. CDR3 bases: TGTGCCAGCAGTTACTCGGGAGGTAAGGCTGAAGCTTTCTTT.

In this sample, this clone turned up a few times. J is TRBJ1-6 and V is TRBV4-1; possibly TRBD1 for D (6 bases). This CDR3 is built from 17 residues. Trimming took off 4 bases at V and 11 bases at J, with 24 bases between the two ends. Germline loops: CDR1 MGHRA, CDR2 YSYEKL. The CDR3 sequence is CASSPGARVGTRAPLHF. In DNA, the CDR3 is TGCGCCAGCAGCCCGGGGGCCAGGGTAGGGACTAGGGCACCCCTCCACTTT.